Shown below are 25 T cell receptor beta chains from a single sample sequenced in a study of blood T cell repertoires in COVID-19. Assay used: immunoSEQ multiplex PCR; TCRdb lists only in-frame clones, some missing. The sample has 200,000 to 250,000 clones; 80% to 90% are singletons. The sample taken for sequencing was PBMCs or T cells enriched from blood (not recorded which). Receptors were obtained from a woman aged 25 to 45 who had been exposed to COVID-19.

V and J are TRBV5-1 and TRBJ2-7; D gene unclear. The CDR3 totals 14 residues. Trimming pared 0 bases from V and 0 bases from J, leaving 7 bases between. Per germline, CDR1 SGHRS and CDR2 YFSETQ. CDR3 protein: CASSLEPHSYEQYF. The CDR3, as DNA: TGCGCCAGCAGCTTGGAGCCGCACTCCTACGAGCAGTACTTC. Full variable domain (remainder filled in from reference TRBV5-1 and TRBJ2-7): KAGVTQTPRYLIKTRGQQVTLSCSPISGHRSVSWYQQTPGQGLQFLFEYFSETQRNKGNFPGRFSGRQFSNSRSEMNVSTLELGDSALYLCASSLEPHSYEQYFGPGTRLTVT.

The chain has TRBV30 and TRBJ2-7; 7 bases are a match to TRBD1. V gave up 1 base and J gave up 2 bases; unmatched junction bases: 2. CDR3 length: 13 amino acids. CDR1 and CDR2 from the germline V gene are GTSNPN and SVGIG (reference sequence). CDR3 sequence: CAWSATGTYEQYF. The CDR3 DNA follows: TGTGCCTGGAGTGCGACAGGGACCTACGAGCAGTACTTC.

The genes are TRBV4-2 and TRBJ2-5; 8 nucleotides match TRBD2. The CDR3 spans 20 residues. Trimming cost V 1 base and J 4 bases; bases outside gene matches: 20. The V gene's germline CDR1 is LGHNA and CDR2 YNFKEQ. DNA for the CDR3: TGTGCCAGCAGCCAAGCCGGCAGTGGTCAAGCGGGAGCGAGAGGAGAGACCCAGTACTTC. It translates to CASSQAGSGQAGARGETQYF.

This chain joins TRBV30 and TRBJ1-6; 9 nucleotides align to TRBD1. Germline assignment: CDR1 GTSNPN and CDR2 SVGIG (reference sequence). The CDR3 has 13 residues. Unmatched junction bases numbered 0, after V lost 3 bases and J lost 6 bases. The DNA of the CDR3 is TGTGCCTGGAGGGACAGGGGTAATTCACCCCTCCACTTT. Translating gives CAWRDRGNSPLHF.

V usage is TRBV28 and J usage is TRBJ1-3, with 7 bases aligning to TRBD1. CDR3 length equals 18 residues. CDR1 MDHEN and CDR2 SYDVKM come from the germline V gene. V was clipped by 6 bases and J by 0 bases; unmatched bases: 14. Here the CDR3 reads CASSRHPGQRLSGNTIYF. The CDR3 DNA reads TGTGCCAGCAGCCGTCATCCGGGACAGCGTCTCTCTGGAAACACCATATATTTT.

The chain employs TRBV7-3 and TRBJ2-2; the match to TRBD2 covers 11 bases. Germline V CDR1 and CDR2: SGHTA, FQGTGA. This CDR3 region has 16 residues. The J segment lost 4 bases and the V segment lost 3 bases, leaving 4 bases of the junction unmatched. CDR3 sequence reads: CASSFSGRAGTGELFF. DNA for the CDR3: TGTGCCAGCAGCTTTAGCGGGAGGGCGGGCACCGGGGAGCTGTTTTTT.

The chain combines TRBV12-3 or TRBV12-4 with TRBJ2-5; tentative D call: TRBD2 (5 bases). The V and J ends lost 6 bases and 8 bases respectively, with 13 bases between them. The length of the CDR3 is 12 residues. The chain's CDR3 is CASSLSPGTQYF. The CDR3 nucleotides read TGTGCCAGCAGCCTTTCGCCGGGAACCCAGTACTTC.

This clone was detected a few times. The chain employs TRBV18 and TRBJ1-2, with TRBD1 matching over 9 bases. V shed 1 base and J 4 bases; nucleotides not matched to a gene: 7. Germline V gene sequence: CDR1 KGHSH, CDR2 LQKENI. The CDR3 has 16 amino acids. In nucleotides, the CDR3 is TGTGCCAGCTCACCACTCAACAGGGGGCCGCTCTATGGCTACACCTTC. Amino acid sequence: CASSPLNRGPLYGYTF.

The chain has TRBV19 and TRBJ2-3; 14 bases align to TRBD2. Germline V gives CDR1 LNHDA, CDR2 SQIVND (reference sequence). Trimming took 3 bases from V and 5 from J; bases not matched to a gene: 4. This CDR3 is built from 16 residues. This chain's CDR3 is CASSMGLAGDIDTQYF. CDR3 DNA sequence: TGTGCCAGTAGTATGGGACTAGCGGGAGACATAGATACGCAGTATTTT.

The chain recombines TRBV5-4 with TRBJ2-2; 7 bases agree with TRBD2. The germline V gene has CDR1 SGHNT and CDR2 YYREEE (reference sequence). The length of the CDR3 is 14 residues. Trimming removed 6 bases from V and 5 bases from J; junction bases left unmatched: 7. The CDR3 DNA sequence: TGTGCCAGCACCCCTCCAGCGGGAACCGGGGAGCTGTTTTTT. Its protein is CASTPPAGTGELFF.

The CDR3: CASSLGQGGSGNTIYF. The CDR3 nucleotides are TGTGCCAGCAGCTTGGGACAGGGCGGCTCTGGAAACACCATATATTTT. This chain connects TRBV5-4 to TRBJ1-3, with 7 bases matching TRBD1. The V segment lost 0 bases and the J segment 0 bases; nucleotides outside the gene matches: 3. CDR1 and CDR2 (germline): SGHNT, YYREEE (reference sequence). CDR3 length equals 16 residues.

This clone was detected once. This sequence joins TRBV4-1 and TRBJ2-7; 8 bases align to TRBD1. V shed 6 bases and J 0 bases; nucleotides not matched to a gene: 4. Per germline, CDR1 MGHRA and CDR2 YSYEKL. The CDR3 has 14 amino acids. The CDR3 DNA reads as TGCGCCAGCAGGAGGACAGGGAACTCCTACGAGCAGTACTTC. Its translation: CASRRTGNSYEQYF.

Written as DNA, the CDR3 is TGTGCCAGCAGCCCAAATCCGGGACTAGCGTCCTCCTACAATGAGCAGTTCTTC. Amino acids: CASSPNPGLASSYNEQFF. This chain joins TRBV4-2 and TRBJ2-1, with TRBD2 matching over 10 bases. The CDR3 is 18 residues long. J gave up 0 bases and V 4 bases, and 9 bases lay outside the gene matches. CDR1 and CDR2 (germline): LGHNA, YNFKEQ.

This clone was counted between two and nine times. V gene TRBV27 combines with J gene TRBJ2-2; 11 bases fit TRBD2. The CDR3 extends over 16 amino acids. Trimming removed 3 bases from V and 3 bases from J; junction bases left unmatched: 3. Germline V gene lookup returns CDR1 MNHEY and CDR2 SMNVEV (reference sequence). The CDR3 region has the DNA TGTGCCAGCAGTTTTCTGACTAGCGGGGACACCGGGGAGCTGTTTTTT. Its protein product is CASSFLTSGDTGELFF.

This clone was counted once. This chain links TRBV6-5 with TRBJ1-2; D not resolved. Trimming took off 6 bases at V and 6 bases at J, with 8 bases between the two ends. The CDR3 loop spans 11 amino acids. Germline CDR1 MNHEY, CDR2 SVGAGI. Written as DNA, the CDR3 is TGTGCCAGCAGGCGCGCCCATGGCTACACCTTC. This gives the protein CASRRAHGYTF.

This chain links TRBV14 with TRBJ1-1; D call uncertain. Trimming stripped 0 bases from V and 1 base from J, with 6 bases between. Germline CDR1 reads SGHDN; CDR2 reads FVKESK. The length of the CDR3 is 14 residues. This chain's CDR3 is CASSQEWPNTEAFF. In DNA, the CDR3 is TGTGCCAGCAGCCAAGAGTGGCCGAACACTGAAGCTTTCTTT.

This clone was observed a single time. The V and J genes are TRBV7-6 and TRBJ2-2; 12 bases fit TRBD2. Germline values: CDR1 SGHVS, CDR2 FNYEAQ. After removal of 1 base from V and 7 bases from J, the junction contained 1 base not matched to a gene. This CDR3 region has 15 residues. CDR3 bases: TGTGCCAGCAGCTTAGGACTAGCGGGAGTCGGGGAGCTGTTTTTT. Protein product: CASSLGLAGVGELFF.

The chain employs TRBV11-2 and TRBJ2-7, with D perhaps matching TRBD1 (6 bases). The CDR3 length is 14 residues. V was shortened by 0 bases and J by 3 bases, with 9 bases between the two germline ends. Germline V gives CDR1 SGHAT, CDR2 FQNNGV. The CDR3 is CASSLDTGYYEQYF. The CDR3 DNA reads TGTGCCAGCAGCTTAGATACAGGGTACTACGAGCAGTACTTC.

The chain has TRBV11-3 and TRBJ1-2; tentative D call: TRBD1 (6 bases). The CDR3 runs 15 residues. Germline lookup yields CDR1 SGHNT and CDR2 YENEEA. Trimming took 0 bases from V and 4 from J, leaving 12 bases between them. CDR3 sequence: CASSLEQGQAYGYTF. The DNA of the CDR3 is TGTGCCAGCAGCTTAGAGCAGGGGCAAGCCTATGGCTACACCTTC.

This clone showed up just once. V and J are TRBV30 and TRBJ2-3; tentative D call: TRBD1 (6 bases). Germline lookup yields CDR1 GTSNPN and CDR2 SVGIG (reference sequence). Between the trimmed V and J ends, which lost 2 bases and 6 bases, there was a span of 12 bases. This CDR3 region has 13 residues. In nucleotides, the CDR3 is TGTGCCTGGAGTCGAGGGACACGGGATACGCAGTATTTT. As protein: CAWSRGTRDTQYF.

The rearrangement uses TRBV12-2 and TRBJ2-2; the table's D call of TRBD1 was not tested on the DNA. TRBV12-2 is marked as a pseudogene. The CDR3 runs 17 residues. CDR3 protein: CASRPPPGQPSTGELFF. The CDR3 DNA is TGTGCAAGTCGCCCGCCGCCGGGACAGCCTTCGACCGGGGAGCTGTTTTTT.

This clone was observed a single time. The CDR3 reads CASRGLAGGRYYEQYF. The DNA for the CDR3 is TGTGCCAGCAGGGGACTAGCGGGAGGGCGATACTACGAGCAGTACTTC. This rearrangement joins TRBV27 to TRBJ2-7; TRBD2 matches 16 bases. Germline assignment: CDR1 MNHEY and CDR2 SMNVEV (reference sequence). This CDR3 contains 16 residues. Unmatched junction bases numbered 5, after V lost 6 bases and J lost 3 bases.

The chain carries TRBV2 and TRBJ1-1; 9 nucleotides agree with TRBD1. V lost 4 bases, J lost 0 bases, and 6 bases stayed unmatched. The CDR3 covers 16 residues. The germline CDR1 and CDR2 sequences are SNHLY and FYNNEI. The CDR3 loop is CASSVDRGGMNTEAFF. DNA for the CDR3: TGTGCCAGCAGTGTGGACAGGGGCGGGATGAACACTGAAGCTTTCTTT.

The gene calls are TRBV7-9 and TRBJ2-1; the match to TRBD1 covers 10 bases. Germline trimming cut 5 bases from V and 4 bases from J; bases unmatched to any gene: 17. Germline CDR1 reads SEHNR; CDR2 reads FQNEAQ (reference sequence). CDR3 length: 19 amino acids. CDR3 nucleotides: TGTGCCAGCAGCCACCCGCCCGGGACAGGGGTGCGCTCTTACAATGAGCAGTTCTTC. It codes for CASSHPPGTGVRSYNEQFF.

The chain recombines TRBV6-5 with TRBJ1-3; D is ambiguous. The CDR3 extends over 14 amino acids. Germline V gene sequence: CDR1 MNHEY, CDR2 SVGAGI. Deletions cut 5 bases from V and 0 bases from J, with 8 bases between. CDR3 sequence reads: CASSPRLSGNTIYF. The CDR3 DNA sequence: TGTGCCAGCAGTCCTCGTCTCTCTGGAAACACCATATATTTT.